The 21 T cell receptor beta chains below all came from one sample that was sequenced in a study of PD-L1 blockade in urothelial cancer. This table comes from immunoSEQ multiplex PCR, and its TCRdb copy is limited to in-frame clones, with some not included. Of about 83,000 clones listed, roughly 87% are singletons. The material was PBMCs, obtained around atezolizumab (anti-PD-L1) treatment. Source of these receptors: a woman between 65 and 79 years old with urothelial cancer.

The chain joins TRBV6-5 to TRBJ1-2; no clear D gene. Germline assignment: CDR1 MNHEY and CDR2 SVGAGI. The V end lost 4 bases, the J end lost 6 bases, and 12 bases lay between the germline ends. The CDR3 loop spans 13 amino acids. The CDR3 loop is CASSFRSFNGYTF. In nucleotides, the CDR3 is TGTGCCAGCAGTTTTCGCAGTTTTAATGGCTACACCTTC.

The chain links TRBV5-1 to TRBJ2-1; no definite D call. The CDR3 loop spans 12 amino acids. Between the trimmed V and J ends, which lost 0 bases and 8 bases, there was a span of 6 bases. Germline values: CDR1 SGHRS, CDR2 YFSETQ. The CDR3 here is CASSLVSHEQFF. DNA of the CDR3: TGCGCCAGCAGCTTGGTATCCCATGAGCAGTTCTTC.

This chain links TRBV28 with TRBJ1-5, with D perhaps matching TRBD1 (6 bases). V shed 3 bases and J shed 5 bases, with 20 bases lying between them. The germline CDR1 and CDR2 sequences are MDHEN and SYDVKM. The CDR3 runs 17 residues. This CDR3 is CASSFPGTIRGHQPQHF. For the CDR3, the DNA is TGTGCCAGCAGTTTTCCCGGGACAATCCGAGGTCATCAGCCCCAGCATTTT. Complete variable domain (other parts from reference TRBV28 and TRBJ1-5): DVKVTQSSRYLVKRTGEKVFLECVQDMDHENMFWYRQDPGLGLRLIYFSYDVKMKEKGDIPEGYSVSREKKERFSLILESASTNQTSMYLCASSFPGTIRGHQPQHFGDGTRLSIL.

The chain carries TRBV4-2 and TRBJ2-1; 12 bases align to TRBD2. CDR1 and CDR2 (germline): LGHNA, YNFKEQ. The CDR3 covers 15 residues. J lost 7 bases, V lost 5 bases, and 6 bases had no gene match. CDR3 DNA: TGTGCCAGCAGCTCCCGACTAGCGGGAGATAATGAGCAGTTCTTC. Translation gives CASSSRLAGDNEQFF.

This chain connects TRBV9 to TRBJ1-1; D is perhaps TRBD1 (5 bases). V lost 7 bases and J lost 2, with 15 bases in between. CDR1 is SGDLS, CDR2 YYNGEE, per germline. This CDR3 has 14 residues. The CDR3, as DNA: TGTGCCAGCCGCCCCGGGGGAATCAACACTGAAGCTTTCTTT. Amino acids: CASRPGGINTEAFF.

The rearrangement links TRBV5-8 to TRBJ2-6, with 7 positions matching TRBD1. The germline V gene encodes CDR1 SGHTS and CDR2 YDEGEE. The CDR3 is made up of 19 amino acids. With V trimmed by 4 bases and J by 0 bases, 13 bases remained unmatched. DNA for the CDR3: TGTGCCAGCAGCGCCCACCACAGGGGCATACTCTCTGGGGCCAACGTCCTGACTTTC. Residues: CASSAHHRGILSGANVLTF.

This clone was found once. This chain joins TRBV9 and TRBJ1-4; a possible D gene is TRBD1 (5 bases). This CDR3 spans 16 amino acids. V was pared by 3 bases and J by 3 bases, with 15 bases between. Germline-derived CDR1 and CDR2 are SGDLS and YYNGEE. CDR3 sequence reads: CASSEGSLTPNEKLFF. CDR3 nucleotide sequence: TGTGCCAGCAGCGAGGGGTCTTTGACCCCTAATGAAAAACTGTTTTTT.

The gene calls are TRBV5-6 and TRBJ2-7; no clear D gene. Looked up from germline, CDR1 is SGHDT and CDR2 is YYEEEE. CDR3 length equals 14 residues. Trimming stripped 2 bases from V and 6 bases from J, with 15 bases between. In DNA form, the CDR3 reads TGTGCCAGCAGCTTCGCAGGCGCCATTCGCGAGCAGTACTTC. Its protein product is CASSFAGAIREQYF.

V usage is TRBV19 and J usage is TRBJ1-2; 8 nucleotides align to TRBD1. Germline CDR1 and CDR2: LNHDA and SQIVND (reference sequence). This CDR3 is built from 13 residues. J was trimmed by 6 bases and V by 5 bases; bases with no gene match: 5. This chain's CDR3 is CASSQGASDGYTF. The DNA for the CDR3 is TGTGCCAGTAGTCAGGGGGCTTCTGATGGCTACACCTTC.

CDR3 sequence reads: CASRVVQGGNNSPLHF. Here the CDR3 DNA reads TGCGCCAGCAGAGTAGTCCAGGGAGGGAATAATTCACCCCTCCACTTT. V gene TRBV10-2 combines with J gene TRBJ1-6; tentatively, D is TRBD1 (5 bases). This CDR3 has 16 amino acids. Germline V CDR1 and CDR2: WSHSY, SAAADI. V lost 6 bases and J 5 bases, leaving 17 bases between the germline ends.

The chain recombines TRBV20-1 with TRBJ1-2; TRBD1 might be the D (6 bases). Trimming cost V 6 bases and J 7 bases, with 12 bases left between them. The CDR3 contains 11 residues. Germline V lookup: CDR1 DFQATT, CDR2 SNEGSKA (reference sequence). The chain's CDR3 is CSALGAFGYTF. For the CDR3, the DNA is TGCAGTGCGTTGGGGGCGTTTGGCTACACCTTC.

This clone was seen once. The genes are TRBV7-8 and TRBJ1-2, with TRBD1 matching 9 bases. V gave up 3 bases and J gave up 8 bases; unmatched junction bases: 7. The CDR3 spans 14 residues. The germline V gene has CDR1 SGHVS and CDR2 FQNEAQ. The CDR3 region is CASSFLQGAEGYTF. The CDR3 DNA reads TGTGCCAGCAGCTTTTTACAGGGGGCAGAAGGCTACACCTTC.

This clone has just one count. The chain combines TRBV19 with TRBJ1-5; a weak D match, TRBD1 (5 bases). Germline CDR1 and CDR2: LNHDA and SQIVND (reference sequence). The V and J ends lost 9 bases and 7 bases respectively, with 22 bases between them. The CDR3 totals 15 residues. The chain's CDR3 is CASNRAPGGWQPQHF. As DNA, the CDR3 is TGTGCCAGCAACCGGGCCCCCGGGGGTTGGCAGCCCCAGCATTTT.

The V call is TRBV4-3, the J call TRBJ2-5; TRBD2 matches 9 bases. The ends lost 0 bases at V and 5 bases at J; junction bases unmatched: 7. The V gene's germline CDR1 is LGHNA and CDR2 YSLEER. This CDR3 contains 16 residues. CDR3 DNA: TGCGCCAGCAGCCAAGATATGCGGGGGGGCCGGGAGACCCAGTACTTC. Residues: CASSQDMRGGRETQYF.

V gene TRBV9 combines with J gene TRBJ2-7; D is perhaps TRBD1 (6 bases). The germline CDR1 and CDR2 sequences are SGDLS and YYNGEE. There are 12 residues in the CDR3. The V and J ends lost 3 bases and 6 bases respectively, with 10 bases between them. The CDR3 spells CASSGQGSEQYF. The CDR3 DNA sequence: TGTGCCAGCAGCGGCCAGGGGAGCGAGCAGTACTTC. Looking up the rest from reference TRBV9 and TRBJ2-7 gives the full variable domain: DSGVTQTPKHLITATGQRVTLRCSPRSGDLSVYWYQQSLDQGLQFLIQYYNGEERAKGNILERFSAQQFPDLHSELNLSSLELGDSALYFCASSGQGSEQYFGPGTRLTVT.

The chain uses TRBV18 and TRBJ1-2; unclear D gene. Deletions cut 3 bases from V and 2 bases from J, with 16 bases between. This CDR3 has 16 amino acids. The germline V gene has CDR1 KGHSH and CDR2 LQKENI. The CDR3 region is CASSPLRSTENYGYTF. The DNA for the CDR3 is TGTGCCAGCTCACCCCTAAGATCCACTGAGAACTATGGCTACACCTTC.

The chain uses TRBV6-1 and TRBJ1-1; TRBD1 might be the D (5 bases). CDR1 and CDR2 (germline): MNHNS, SASEGT. This CDR3 is built from 14 residues. V lost 6 bases and J 3 bases, leaving 14 bases between the germline ends. The CDR3 loop reads CASSKRGRDTEAFF. For the CDR3, the DNA is TGTGCCAGCAGCAAACGGGGGAGAGACACTGAAGCTTTCTTT.

This clone has more than one count but fewer than ten. The chain is built from TRBV30 and TRBJ1-2; 7 bases agree with TRBD1. Germline V lookup: CDR1 GTSNPN, CDR2 SVGIG (reference sequence). Trimming removed 4 bases from V and 4 bases from J; junction bases left unmatched: 9. The CDR3 has 14 amino acids. CDR3 sequence reads: CAWIDRAPIYGYTF. The CDR3 DNA reads TGTGCCTGGATAGACAGGGCTCCGATCTATGGCTACACCTTC.

This clone was counted a few times. The rearrangement links TRBV10-1 to TRBJ2-7, with TRBD2 matching 10 bases. CDR1 is WNHNN and CDR2 is SYGVQD in the germline V gene (reference sequence). Trimming removed 6 bases from V and 0 bases from J; junction bases left unmatched: 14. This CDR3 spans 18 amino acids. The CDR3 coding sequence is TGCGCCAGCAGAGCACCGGGACTAGCGCTACTGAGCTCCTACGAGCAGTACTTC. Translation: CASRAPGLALLSSYEQYF.

The chain recombines TRBV30 with TRBJ2-7; a possible D gene is TRBD2 (7 bases). In germline, CDR1 is GTSNPN, CDR2 SVGIG (reference sequence). This CDR3 is built from 13 residues. V was cut by 2 bases and J by 2 bases, with 10 bases left in between. The CDR3 protein is CAWSRGATYEQYF. The CDR3 DNA reads TGTGCCTGGAGTCGGGGGGCTACCTACGAGCAGTACTTC. The full variable domain, with the rest looked up from reference TRBV30 and TRBJ2-7, is SQTIHQWPATLVQPVGSPLSLECTVEGTSNPNLYWYRQAAGRGLQLLFYSVGIGQISSEVPQNLSASRPQDRQFILSSKKLLLSDSGFYLCAWSRGATYEQYFGPGTRLTVT.

The rearrangement links TRBV10-3 to TRBJ2-7, with D possibly TRBD2 on 5 matching bases. Trimming shortened V by 0 bases and J by 4 bases, and 16 bases separated the two germline ends. Germline loops: CDR1 ENHRY, CDR2 SYGVKD. The length of the CDR3 is 16 residues. CDR3 nucleotide sequence: TGTGCCATCAGTGAGTCGAGTAGGACTGGGATGTACGAGCAGTACTTC. Its protein is CAISESSRTGMYEQYF.